This TCR beta chain was captured by sequencing in a study of T cells in Graves' hyperthyroidism and ophthalmopathy. This clonotype was counted ten times or more. The CDR3 length is 15 residues. After removal of 0 bases from V and 7 bases from J, the junction contained 5 bases not matched to a gene. CDR1 is SGDLS, CDR2 YYNGEE, per germline. Researchers took RNA transcripts and amplified the TCR beta CDR3 regions from them. The TCR CDR3 was amplified in a first-round RT-PCR using the HTBI primer set. MiXCR, applied by TCRdb to the multiplex PCR reads, yields one record per CDR3 protein. The table records approximately 560,000 distinct CDR3 sequences, approximately 15% of them present only once.

The chain has TRBV9 and TRBJ2-1, with 9 bases identical to TRBD2. The TCR was taken from a woman in her 30s with Graves' hyperthyroidism. The sequenced sample was blood. The CDR3 protein is CASSVDGGRANEQFF. CDR3 DNA: TGTGCCAGCAGCGTAGATGGCGGGAGGGCGAATGAGCAGTTCTTC. The entire variable domain, with the rest obtained from reference TRBV9 and TRBJ2-1, is as follows: DSGVTQTPKHLITATGQRVTLRCSPRSGDLSVYWYQQSLDQGLQFLIQYYNGEERAKGNILERFSAQQFPDLHSELNLSSLELGDSALYFCASSVDGGRANEQFFGPGTRLTVL.